This TCR beta chain comes out of a study of human T cells and chemical hapten exposure. About the research overall: Slight volume differences across pooled libraries mainly accounted for varying per-sample TCR yields.

Using its own MiXCR run on the 5' RACE reads, TCRdb lists one record per CDR3 protein. Among more than 60,000 distinct CDR3 sequences listed, around a sixth were seen once. Points from the study as a whole: Counts of TCRs above 1 in 1000 frequency stayed unchanged with DPC sensitization.

This clonotype was observed a few times. Its antigen is still unknown. Unseparated into fractions, whole blood served as the source from which total RNA was extracted. CDR3 length: 16 residues. V was clipped by 1 base and J by 4 bases, with 16 bases between them. Per the germline V gene, CDR1 is KGHSH and CDR2 is LQKENI. This sequence was found in a female donor in good health. The genes are TRBV18 and TRBJ2-5; tentative D call: TRBD2 (6 bases). CDR3 sequence: CASSPRSGLLLETQYF. The CDR3 nucleotides are TGTGCCAGCTCACCACGTAGCGGATTGTTATTAGAGACCCAGTACTTC.